The clone carrying this TCR beta chain was recorded a few times. The antigen is not known. The data derive from a study of tumor-infiltrating lymphocytes in primary liver carcinoma. Scientists recovered RNA and DNA together from roughly 21-30 mg of unsorted bulk tissue. Chronic HBV infection affected patients, none of whom had received treatment. Study conclusions and caveats: Merely about 8-25% of top clones occurred in all five tumor regions. Tumor top-250-clone fraction significantly exceeded that of blood (p = 0.039).

The CDR3 sequence is 14 residues long. CDR1 and CDR2 from the germline V gene are SGHDN and FVKESK. V shed 4 bases and J 11 bases; nucleotides not matched to a gene: 13. Using a constant-region primer together with ProtoScript II reverse transcriptase, TCR beta cDNA was made from approximately 0.55 ug of total RNA. ARM-PCR was slightly modified, and three nested multiplex PCR rounds with it gave rise to the TCR beta libraries. Primers for the first two PCR rounds were TRBV1-TRBV30 forward primers and a C-beta reverse primer (roughly 10 cycles per round). TCRdb independently ran MiXCR on the multiplex PCR reads; one entry per CDR3 protein. The sample comprises 90,000 to 140,000 distinct CDR3 sequences, 80% to 85% of which are singletons, and 15% to 25% rests with the top ten.

The chain has TRBV14 and TRBJ1-1, with TRBD1 identical over 7 bases. The TCR originated in a middle-aged man with primary liver carcinoma and hepatitis B virus infection. Sequencing was done on a sample of liver tumor tissue from sampling region 3. Subset defined: tumor region T3, left-lateral pole. The CDR3 DNA follows: TGTGCCAGCAGCCCTGCGGACAGGCTGGATGCGGCTTTCTTT. This translates into CASSPADRLDAAFF. The full variable domain, its missing parts supplied by reference TRBV14 and TRBJ1-1, is EAGVTQFPSHSVIEKGQTVTLRCDPISGHDNLYWYRRVMGKEIKFLLHFVKESKQDESGMPNNRFLAERTGGTYSTLKVQPAELEDSGVYFCASSPADRLDAAFFGQGTRLTVV.